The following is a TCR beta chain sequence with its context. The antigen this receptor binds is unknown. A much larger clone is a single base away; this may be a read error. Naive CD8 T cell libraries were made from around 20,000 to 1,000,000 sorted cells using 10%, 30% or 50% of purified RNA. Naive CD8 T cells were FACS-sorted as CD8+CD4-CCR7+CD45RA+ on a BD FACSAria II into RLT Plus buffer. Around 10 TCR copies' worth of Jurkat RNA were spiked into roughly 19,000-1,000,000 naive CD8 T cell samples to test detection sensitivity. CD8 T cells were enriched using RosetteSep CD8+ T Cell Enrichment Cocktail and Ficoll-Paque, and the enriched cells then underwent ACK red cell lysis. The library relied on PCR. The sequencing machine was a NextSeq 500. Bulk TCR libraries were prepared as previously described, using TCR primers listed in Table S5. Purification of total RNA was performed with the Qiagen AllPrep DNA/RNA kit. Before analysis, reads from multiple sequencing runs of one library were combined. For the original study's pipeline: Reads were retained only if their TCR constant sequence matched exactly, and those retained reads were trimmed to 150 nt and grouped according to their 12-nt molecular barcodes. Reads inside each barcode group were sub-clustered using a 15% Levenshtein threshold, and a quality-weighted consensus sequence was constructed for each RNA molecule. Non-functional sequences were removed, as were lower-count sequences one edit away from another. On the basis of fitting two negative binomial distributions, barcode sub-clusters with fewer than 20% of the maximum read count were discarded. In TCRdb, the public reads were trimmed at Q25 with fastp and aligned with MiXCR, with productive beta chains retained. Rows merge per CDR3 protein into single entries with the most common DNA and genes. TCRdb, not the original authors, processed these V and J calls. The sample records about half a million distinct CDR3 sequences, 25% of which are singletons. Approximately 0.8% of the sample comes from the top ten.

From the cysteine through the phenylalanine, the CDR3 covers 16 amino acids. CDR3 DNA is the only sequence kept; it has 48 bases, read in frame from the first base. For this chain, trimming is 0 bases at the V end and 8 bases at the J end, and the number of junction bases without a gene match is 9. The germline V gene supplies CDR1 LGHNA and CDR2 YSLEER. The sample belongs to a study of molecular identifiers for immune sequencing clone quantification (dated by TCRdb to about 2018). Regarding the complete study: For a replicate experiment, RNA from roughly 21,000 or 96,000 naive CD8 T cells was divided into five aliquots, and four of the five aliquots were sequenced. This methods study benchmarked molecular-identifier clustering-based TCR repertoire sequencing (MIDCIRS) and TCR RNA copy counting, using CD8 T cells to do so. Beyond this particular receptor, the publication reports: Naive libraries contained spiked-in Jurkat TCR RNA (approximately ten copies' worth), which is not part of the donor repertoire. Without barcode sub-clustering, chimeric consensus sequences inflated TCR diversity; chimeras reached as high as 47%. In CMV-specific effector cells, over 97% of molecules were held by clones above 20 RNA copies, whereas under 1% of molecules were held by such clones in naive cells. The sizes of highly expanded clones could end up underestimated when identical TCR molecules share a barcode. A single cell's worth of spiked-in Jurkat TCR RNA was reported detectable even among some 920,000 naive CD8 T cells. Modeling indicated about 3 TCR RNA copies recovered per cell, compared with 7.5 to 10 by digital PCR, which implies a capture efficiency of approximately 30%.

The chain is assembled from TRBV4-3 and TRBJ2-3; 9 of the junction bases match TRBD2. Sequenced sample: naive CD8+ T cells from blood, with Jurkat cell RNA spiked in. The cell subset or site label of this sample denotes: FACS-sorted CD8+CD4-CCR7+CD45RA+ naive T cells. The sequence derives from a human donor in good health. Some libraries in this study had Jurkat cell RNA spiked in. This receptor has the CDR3 CASSQELAGVAGTQYF. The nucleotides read TGCGCCAGCAGCCAAGAATTAGCGGGAGTAGCAGGTACGCAGTATTTT.